The rows below give T cell receptor beta chains drawn from one sample of a study of T cell responses to AZD1222 COVID-19 vaccine. The assay was immunoSEQ multiplex PCR, and TCRdb's table has in-frame clones only and misses some. The sample lists approximately 77,000 clones; about 91% were seen once. The sample consisted of peripheral blood, taken on day 0 of MenACWY control vaccination. All receptors come from an adult in good health. Both conserved end residues are part of each CDR3. D genes are given only for firm matches. Clone size is not always given. Where it is, it says once, few, many or a class for expanded clones.

j_gene: TRBJ2-2
d_gene: NA
v_gene: TRBV7-6
abundance: NA
CDR3aa: CASTLGPLPNTGELFF
CDR3nt: TGTGCCAGCACTCTAGGTCCTCTCCCGAACACCGGGGAGCTGTTTTTT

j_gene: TRBJ1-1
d_gene: TRBD1
v_gene: TRBV3-1/TRBV3-2
abundance: few
CDR3aa: CASSNQGGTEAFF
CDR3nt: TGTGCCAGCAGCAACCAGGGGGGCACTGAAGCTTTCTTT

j_gene: TRBJ2-5
d_gene: NA
v_gene: TRBV29-1
abundance: NA
CDR3aa: CSVVQSQETQYF
CDR3nt: TGCAGCGTTGTTCAGAGTCAGGAGACCCAGTACTTC

j_gene: TRBJ2-7
d_gene: NA
v_gene: TRBV28
abundance: NA
CDR3aa: CASTGTYSYEQYF
CDR3nt: TGTGCCAGTACCGGGACCTACTCCTACGAGCAGTACTTC

j_gene: TRBJ2-2
d_gene: NA
v_gene: TRBV30
abundance: NA
CDR3aa: CAWSNTGAGELFF
CDR3nt: TGTGCCTGGAGTAATACCGGAGCCGGGGAGCTGTTTTTT

j_gene: TRBJ1-2
d_gene: NA
v_gene: TRBV19
abundance: NA
CDR3aa: CASSNQPMTANYGYTF
CDR3nt: TGTGCCAGTAGTAACCAACCGATGACAGCTAACTATGGCTACACCTTC

j_gene: TRBJ2-3
d_gene: NA
v_gene: TRBV18
abundance: NA
CDR3aa: CASTADTQYF
CDR3nt: TGTGCATCCACGGCAGATACGCAGTATTTT

j_gene: TRBJ1-2
d_gene: NA
v_gene: TRBV7-2
abundance: NA
CDR3aa: CASSLGEAGNYGYTF
CDR3nt: TGTGCCAGCAGCTTAGGAGAGGCTGGGAACTATGGCTACACCTTC

j_gene: TRBJ2-4
d_gene: NA
v_gene: TRBV7-9
abundance: NA
CDR3aa: CASSHGNIQYF
CDR3nt: TGTGCCAGCAGTCACGGGAACATTCAGTACTTC

j_gene: TRBJ1-4
d_gene: NA
v_gene: TRBV5-1
abundance: NA
CDR3aa: CASSIPSELLFF
CDR3nt: TGCGCCAGCAGCATACCATCTGAGTTACTGTTTTTT

j_gene: TRBJ1-4
d_gene: NA
v_gene: TRBV2
abundance: NA
CDR3aa: CASSEYRDEKLFF
CDR3nt: TGTGCCAGCAGTGAGTACAGGGATGAAAAACTGTTTTTT

j_gene: TRBJ2-1
d_gene: NA
v_gene: TRBV2
abundance: once
CDR3aa: CASSDDLVSNEQFF
CDR3nt: TGTGCCAGCAGTGATGACCTAGTGAGCAATGAGCAGTTCTTC

j_gene: TRBJ1-2
d_gene: NA
v_gene: TRBV7-2
abundance: NA
CDR3aa: CASSPSGANYGYTF
CDR3nt: TGTGCCAGCAGCCCTAGCGGAGCTAACTATGGCTACACCTTC

j_gene: TRBJ2-7
d_gene: TRBD1
v_gene: TRBV10-3
abundance: NA
CDR3aa: CAISPPWGQLNYEQYF
CDR3nt: TGTGCCATCAGCCCACCTTGGGGACAGCTCAACTACGAGCAGTACTTC

j_gene: TRBJ2-5
d_gene: NA
v_gene: TRBV28
abundance: NA
CDR3aa: CASRGAGGLQETQYF
CDR3nt: TGTGCCAGCAGGGGGGCCGGAGGACTCCAAGAGACCCAGTACTTC

j_gene: TRBJ1-5
d_gene: TRBD1
v_gene: TRBV5-6
abundance: NA
CDR3aa: CASSLAGGPSGQPQHF
CDR3nt: TGTGCCAGCAGCTTGGCAGGGGGACCGAGCGGTCAGCCCCAGCATTTT

j_gene: TRBJ1-5
d_gene: NA
v_gene: TRBV7-6
abundance: NA
CDR3aa: CASSPLGRNSNQPQHF
CDR3nt: TGTGCCAGCAGCCCCCTAGGGAGGAATAGCAATCAGCCCCAGCATTTT

j_gene: TRBJ2-5
d_gene: TRBD1
v_gene: TRBV9
abundance: NA
CDR3aa: CASSASGGAGETQYF
CDR3nt: TGTGCCAGCAGCGCTTCAGGGGGCGCCGGGGAGACCCAGTACTTC

j_gene: TRBJ1-4
d_gene: NA
v_gene: TRBV2
abundance: NA
CDR3aa: CASSLTAFNEKLFF
CDR3nt: TGTGCCAGCAGTCTGACAGCCTTTAATGAAAAACTGTTTTTT

j_gene: TRBJ1-1
d_gene: NA
v_gene: TRBV28
abundance: once
CDR3aa: CASSQWSTEAFF
CDR3nt: TGTGCCAGCAGCCAGTGGTCCACTGAAGCTTTCTTT

j_gene: TRBJ1-6
d_gene: TRBD1
v_gene: TRBV3-1/TRBV3-2
abundance: NA
CDR3aa: CASSSQTGGSPLHF
CDR3nt: TGTGCCAGCAGCTCGCAGACAGGGGGCTCACCCCTCCACTTT

j_gene: TRBJ2-7
d_gene: NA
v_gene: TRBV19
abundance: NA
CDR3aa: CASSSGAAYEQYF
CDR3nt: TGTGCCAGTAGTTCCGGGGCAGCCTACGAGCAGTACTTC

j_gene: TRBJ2-2
d_gene: TRBD1
v_gene: TRBV28
abundance: NA
CDR3aa: CASTSGQLTGELFF
CDR3nt: TGTGCCAGCACTTCGGGACAGCTCACCGGGGAGCTGTTTTTT

j_gene: TRBJ1-2
d_gene: NA
v_gene: TRBV19
abundance: NA
CDR3aa: CASKVLDGDYGYTF
CDR3nt: TGTGCCAGTAAGGTTCTCGACGGTGACTATGGCTACACCTTC

j_gene: TRBJ2-2
d_gene: NA
v_gene: TRBV28
abundance: NA
CDR3aa: CASSLSYGSRELFF
CDR3nt: TGTGCCAGCAGTCTATCCTATGGGTCCCGGGAGCTGTTTTTT

j_gene: TRBJ2-2
d_gene: NA
v_gene: TRBV27
abundance: NA
CDR3aa: CASSLVQNTGELFF
CDR3nt: TGTGCCAGCAGTTTGGTTCAGAACACCGGGGAGCTGTTTTTT

j_gene: TRBJ2-1
d_gene: NA
v_gene: TRBV7-2
abundance: NA
CDR3aa: CASSSTSGAVGTYNEQFF
CDR3nt: TGTGCCAGCAGCTCAACCTCGGGGGCCGTTGGGACCTACAATGAGCAGTTCTTC

j_gene: TRBJ2-1
d_gene: TRBD2
v_gene: TRBV5-1
abundance: NA
CDR3aa: CASSSGLGTNYNEQFF
CDR3nt: TGCGCCAGCAGTTCGGGACTAGGGACTAACTACAATGAGCAGTTCTTC

j_gene: TRBJ2-5
d_gene: TRBD2
v_gene: TRBV5-1
abundance: NA
CDR3aa: CASSSTEASGGGKTQYF
CDR3nt: TGCGCCAGCAGCAGTACTGAGGCTAGCGGCGGGGGAAAGACCCAGTACTTC

j_gene: TRBJ2-3
d_gene: NA
v_gene: TRBV9
abundance: NA
CDR3aa: CASSVGTGIDTQYF
CDR3nt: TGTGCCAGCAGCGTAGGTACAGGGATAGATACGCAGTATTTT

j_gene: TRBJ1-1
d_gene: NA
v_gene: TRBV14
abundance: once
CDR3aa: CASATHMNTEAFF
CDR3nt: TGTGCCAGCGCCACGCACATGAACACTGAAGCTTTCTTT

j_gene: TRBJ1-3
d_gene: TRBD1
v_gene: TRBV5-6
abundance: NA
CDR3aa: CASSRDRAGNTIYF
CDR3nt: TGTGCCAGCAGCCGGGACAGGGCTGGAAACACCATATATTTT

j_gene: TRBJ2-1
d_gene: NA
v_gene: TRBV24-1
abundance: NA
CDR3aa: CATGPGESHEQFF
CDR3nt: TGTGCGACCGGGCCGGGAGAAAGTCATGAGCAGTTCTTC

j_gene: TRBJ1-5
d_gene: NA
v_gene: TRBV12-3/TRBV12-4
abundance: NA
CDR3aa: CASSFQGPGPQHF
CDR3nt: TGTGCCAGCAGTTTTCAGGGACCTGGGCCCCAGCATTTT

j_gene: TRBJ1-3
d_gene: NA
v_gene: TRBV19
abundance: few
CDR3aa: CATKDSVASGNTIYF
CDR3nt: TGTGCCACCAAGGACAGCGTAGCCTCTGGAAACACCATATATTTT

j_gene: TRBJ2-5
d_gene: NA
v_gene: TRBV9
abundance: NA
CDR3aa: CASSVGGLEFQETQYF
CDR3nt: TGTGCCAGCAGCGTAGGTGGCCTAGAATTCCAAGAGACCCAGTACTTC